Each of the 30 T cell receptor beta chains below was sequenced from the same sample in a study of shared clonotypes between healthy human individuals. Only in-frame clones appear in the TCRdb table, and some are missing; sequencing was by immunoSEQ multiplex PCR. The sample yields about 1.1 million clones, about 72% seen once. Sequencing input: memory CD4+ T cells from PBMCs. Indicated subset: CD45RA-negative fraction. The receptors shown here come from a man aged 18 to 29 in good health. Some clones in this sample may be carry-over from other donors' samples.

CDR3 sequence (DNA): TGCGCCAGCAGATCCGGGACCGTGTATTCACCCCTCCACTTT. Its translation is CASRSGTVYSPLHF. J is TRBJ1-6 and V is TRBV5-1; D possibly corresponds to TRBD1 (5 bases). V was trimmed by 5 bases and J by 8 bases, leaving 14 bases between them. The CDR3 sequence is 14 residues long. The germline V gene has CDR1 SGHRS and CDR2 YFSETQ.

V gene TRBV19 combines with J gene TRBJ1-6; TRBD1 is a possible D gene (5 bases). Trimming cost V 7 bases and J 12 bases, with 19 bases left between them. The CDR3 extends over 14 amino acids. Germline-derived CDR1 and CDR2 are LNHDA and SQIVND (reference sequence). CDR3 bases: TGTGCCAGTATTGGAGCCTGGGGGGACGGACCCCTCCACTTT. This translates into CASIGAWGDGPLHF.

Only one count was recorded for this clone. The V gene is TRBV9, the J gene TRBJ2-7; TRBD2 agrees at 9 bases. V lost 0 bases, J lost 5 bases, and 3 bases stayed unmatched. CDR1 and CDR2 (germline): SGDLS, YYNGEE. The CDR3 covers 14 residues. In DNA form, the CDR3 reads TGTGCCAGCAGCGTAGTTCCTAGCGGGAACGAGCAGTACTTC. Residues: CASSVVPSGNEQYF.

The V gene is TRBV10-3, the J gene TRBJ2-3; 10 nucleotides match TRBD2. Germline CDR1 and CDR2: ENHRY and SYGVKD. CDR3 length equals 18 residues. V lost 10 bases and J lost 2; bases outside the gene matches: 18. This chain's CDR3 is CATARDNSLAGNTDTQYF. DNA for the CDR3: TGTGCCACTGCCCGGGACAACTCACTAGCGGGGAACACAGATACGCAGTATTTT.

This clone was observed a few times. This rearrangement joins TRBV30 to TRBJ1-1; D is possibly TRBD1 (5 bases). In germline, CDR1 is GTSNPN, CDR2 SVGIG (reference sequence). Trimming pared 0 bases from V and 8 bases from J, leaving 7 bases between. This CDR3 comprises 11 residues. The CDR3 protein is CAWSVKGEAFF. The CDR3 DNA is TGTGCCTGGAGTGTAAAGGGGGAAGCTTTCTTT.

The chain employs TRBV25-1 and TRBJ1-1; 9 bases are shared with TRBD1. The CDR3 length is 18 residues. The germline gives CDR1 MGHDK, CDR2 SYGVNS. V shed 4 bases and J 5 bases; nucleotides not matched to a gene: 17. This chain's CDR3 is CASSAITGTGISGTEAFF. CDR3 bases: TGTGCCAGCAGTGCAATCACCGGGACAGGGATCAGTGGGACTGAAGCTTTCTTT. The variable domain in full, with the rest retrieved from reference TRBV25-1 and TRBJ1-1, is EADIYQTPRYLVIGTGKKITLECSQTMGHDKMYWYQQDPGMELHLIHYSYGVNSTEKGDLSSESTVSRIRTEHFPLTLESARPSHTSQYLCASSAITGTGISGTEAFFGQGTRLTVV.

The chain combines TRBV11-2 with TRBJ2-7; D gene uncertain. Germline loops: CDR1 SGHAT, CDR2 FQNNGV. The CDR3 covers 12 residues. Trimming took 1 base from V and 4 from J, leaving 5 bases between them. The CDR3 bases are TGTGCCAGCAGCTTAGCCAGTTACGAGCAGTACTTC. Amino acid sequence: CASSLASYEQYF.

The chain recombines TRBV9 with TRBJ1-2; 12 bases fit TRBD1. Trimming cost V 7 bases and J 5 bases; bases outside gene matches: 6. Germline CDR1 SGDLS, CDR2 YYNGEE. CDR3 length: 14 amino acids. CDR3 sequence (DNA): TGTGCCAGCCGAGGGACAGGGGGCGGTTATGGCTACACCTTC. Protein product: CASRGTGGGYGYTF.

The chain links TRBV28 to TRBJ2-2, with D uncertain. This CDR3 region has 15 residues. The V end lost 2 bases, the J end lost 3 bases, and 10 bases lay between the germline ends. Per the germline V gene, CDR1 is MDHEN and CDR2 is SYDVKM. The CDR3 reads CASSLLGLDTGELFF. CDR3 coding DNA: TGTGCCAGCAGTTTACTGGGATTGGACACCGGGGAGCTGTTTTTT.

The CDR3 protein is CASSILGGAPYEQYF. DNA of the CDR3: TGTGCCAGCAGCATCTTGGGGGGGGCCCCCTACGAGCAGTACTTC. This sequence joins TRBV11-1 and TRBJ2-7; possible D gene TRBD2, 7 bases. The V gene lost 5 bases and the J gene lost 2 bases, with 16 bases spanning the gap. The CDR3 has 15 residues. The V gene's germline CDR1 is SGHAT and CDR2 FQDESV (reference sequence).

CDR3 DNA: TGTGCCAGCTCGCGGGACCGCCTCACTGAAGCTTTCTTT. This codes for CASSRDRLTEAFF. This sequence joins TRBV18 and TRBJ1-1; D perhaps matches TRBD1 (5 bases). The germline V gene encodes CDR1 KGHSH and CDR2 LQKENI. V dropped 6 bases and J dropped 4 bases, with 12 bases sitting between them. This CDR3 spans 13 amino acids.

This clone was detected a few times. V and J are TRBV7-2 and TRBJ1-1, with D perhaps matching TRBD1 (5 bases). Per the germline V gene, CDR1 is SGHTA and CDR2 is FQGNSA. V dropped 2 bases and J dropped 10 bases, with 14 bases sitting between them. The CDR3 totals 13 residues. The CDR3 coding sequence is TGTGCCAGCAGCTTAAACCGGCGGGGGAGAGCTTTCTTT. Its protein product is CASSLNRRGRAFF.

The rearrangement joins TRBV7-6 to TRBJ2-7; tentatively, D is TRBD2 (7 bases). V lost 5 bases, J lost 6 bases, and 20 bases lay in between. Germline V gene lookup returns CDR1 SGHVS and CDR2 FNYEAQ. CDR3 length: 15 amino acids. This CDR3 is CASSQLGGLSGEQYF. CDR3 DNA: TGTGCCAGCAGCCAACTGGGGGGGCTAAGTGGCGAGCAGTACTTC.

This clone was counted a single time. The J gene is TRBJ2-2, the V gene TRBV19; no firm D call. The germline V and J ends were trimmed by 8 bases and 2 bases, with 9 bases remaining between them. Germline-derived CDR1 and CDR2 are LNHDA and SQIVND (reference sequence). The CDR3 is 13 amino acids. The CDR3 DNA sequence: TGTGCCAGTCTAGACACTAACACCGGGGAGCTGTTTTTT. It is translated as CASLDTNTGELFF.

The chain carries TRBV19 and TRBJ2-7; 8 positions agree with TRBD2. The CDR3 is made up of 14 amino acids. Looked up from germline, CDR1 is LNHDA and CDR2 is SQIVND (reference sequence). V lost 5 bases, J lost 4 bases, and 7 bases stayed unmatched. The CDR3 DNA follows: TGTGCCAGTAGTGAGGGACTAGTAGGTTACGAGCAGTACTTC. Translating gives CASSEGLVGYEQYF.

This rearrangement joins TRBV11-2 to TRBJ2-5; a possible D gene is TRBD2 (5 bases). Trimming pared 3 bases from V and 5 bases from J, leaving 10 bases between. The CDR3 length is 13 residues. CDR1 SGHAT and CDR2 FQNNGV come from the germline V gene. The CDR3 protein is CASSFSRGETQYF. CDR3 nucleotides: TGTGCCAGCAGCTTTAGCCGAGGGGAGACCCAGTACTTC.

The rearrangement joins TRBV28 to TRBJ1-1; a possible D gene is TRBD1 (5 bases). This CDR3 spans 14 amino acids. V was clipped by 3 bases and J by 7 bases, with 15 bases between them. Germline V CDR1 and CDR2: MDHEN, SYDVKM. The CDR3 DNA reads TGTGCCAGCAGTTTGGTAATAGGGGAGAGTGAAGCTTTCTTT. Protein sequence: CASSLVIGESEAFF.

This chain links TRBV6-6 with TRBJ1-1; the match to TRBD1 covers 8 bases. V shed 8 bases, J shed 5 bases, and the junction held 7 bases outside the gene matches. From germline, CDR1 is MNHNY and CDR2 SVGAGI (reference sequence). This CDR3 contains 13 residues. CDR3 amino acids: CASSRTGSTEAFF. The CDR3 region has the DNA TGTGCCAGCTCTCGGACAGGGAGTACTGAAGCTTTCTTT.

Ten or more counts support this clone. The chain carries TRBV28 and TRBJ1-1; D is undetermined. The V and J ends lost 3 bases and 0 bases respectively, with 14 bases between them. The CDR3 has 16 residues. Germline V gene data show CDR1 as MDHEN and CDR2 as SYDVKM. CDR3 bases: TGTGCCAGCAGTTTTCCGAGGGTAAGGCTGAACACTGAAGCTTTCTTT. The encoded protein is CASSFPRVRLNTEAFF.

The V gene is TRBV7-3, the J gene TRBJ2-7; 12 bases line up with TRBD1. The V gene end was trimmed by 5 bases and the J gene end by 6 bases; junction bases not matched to a gene: 5. Germline assignment: CDR1 SGHTA and CDR2 FQGTGA. The CDR3 length is 14 residues. The CDR3 here is CASSQGQGAGEQYF. CDR3 sequence (DNA): TGTGCCAGCAGCCAGGGACAGGGGGCAGGCGAGCAGTACTTC.

The gene calls are TRBV2 and TRBJ1-6, with D perhaps matching TRBD1 (5 bases). This CDR3 contains 15 residues. From germline, CDR1 is SNHLY and CDR2 FYNNEI. Between the trimmed V and J ends, which lost 7 bases and 7 bases, there was a span of 17 bases. In nucleotides, the CDR3 is TGTGCCAGCACTAGGCTTCGGGGGAGGAATTCACCCCTCCACTTT. This gives the protein CASTRLRGRNSPLHF.

In this sample, this clone turned up a few times. This sequence joins TRBV6-5 and TRBJ1-5; D gene unclear. This CDR3 has 13 amino acids. The V gene lost 6 bases and the J gene lost 2 bases, with 8 bases spanning the gap. Germline-derived CDR1 and CDR2 are MNHEY and SVGAGI. Written as DNA, the CDR3 is TGTGCCAGCAGCCCGTGGGGCAATCAGCCCCAGCATTTT. Its protein product is CASSPWGNQPQHF.

The chain links TRBV30 to TRBJ1-5; D is possibly TRBD1 (6 bases). Trimming shortened V by 3 bases and J by 1 base, and 10 bases separated the two germline ends. This CDR3 is 14 amino acids long. Germline V gene data show CDR1 as GTSNPN and CDR2 as SVGIG (reference sequence). The CDR3 spells CAWRQGLSNQPQHF. In DNA form, the CDR3 reads TGTGCCTGGAGACAGGGCTTAAGCAATCAGCCCCAGCATTTT. Full variable domain (outside the CDR3, taken from reference TRBV30 and TRBJ1-5): SQTIHQWPATLVQPVGSPLSLECTVEGTSNPNLYWYRQAAGRGLQLLFYSVGIGQISSEVPQNLSASRPQDRQFILSSKKLLLSDSGFYLCAWRQGLSNQPQHFGDGTRLSIL.

The rearrangement joins TRBV7-8 to TRBJ1-2, with D maybe TRBD1 (6 bases). Germline V gives CDR1 SGHVS, CDR2 FQNEAQ. Between the trimmed V and J ends, which lost 2 bases and 6 bases, there was a span of 16 bases. The CDR3 consists of 15 residues. This CDR3 reads CASSLRGSIIDGYTF. CDR3 DNA sequence: TGTGCCAGCAGCTTAAGGGGGTCCATTATAGATGGCTACACCTTC.

This clone was seen more than once but under ten times. Other DNA sequences in the sample encode the same CDR3. The gene calls are TRBV2 and TRBJ2-7, with D hard to call. Trimming took off 5 bases at V and 3 bases at J, with 8 bases between the two ends. The CDR3 runs 12 residues. CDR1 is SNHLY and CDR2 is FYNNEI in the germline V gene. The CDR3 protein is CASSYTDYEQYF. The CDR3 nucleotides read TGTGCCAGCAGTTACACAGACTACGAGCAGTACTTC.

This clone was detected a few times. The chain employs TRBV5-1 and TRBJ2-7; the match to TRBD1 covers 9 bases. The germline CDR1 and CDR2 sequences are SGHRS and YFSETQ. J was trimmed by 4 bases and V by 6 bases; bases with no gene match: 11. The CDR3 runs to 15 residues. The CDR3 region is CASKYGTGPPYEQYF. In DNA, the CDR3 is TGCGCCAGCAAATACGGGACAGGGCCCCCTTACGAGCAGTACTTC.

This clone was recorded a few times. Other DNA sequences in this specimen translate into the identical CDR3. The chain combines TRBV18 with TRBJ1-2; possibly TRBD1 for D (5 bases). The CDR3 extends over 13 amino acids. V was trimmed by 3 bases and J by 3 bases, leaving 8 bases between them. Germline CDR1 reads KGHSH; CDR2 reads LQKENI. Here the CDR3 reads CASSPGGDYGYTF. The CDR3 DNA is TGTGCCAGCTCACCCGGGGGGGACTATGGCTACACCTTC.

The rearrangement joins TRBV7-3 to TRBJ2-7, with no clear D. Trimming pared 5 bases from V and 7 bases from J, leaving 15 bases between. CDR3 size: 13 residues. Germline V CDR1 and CDR2: SGHTA, FQGTGA. This CDR3 reads CASSERAGREQYF. For the CDR3, the DNA is TGTGCCAGCAGCGAGCGAGCAGGACGGGAGCAGTACTTC. Filled out from reference TRBV7-3 and TRBJ2-7, the complete variable domain reads GAGVSQTPSNKVTEKGKYVELRCDPISGHTALYWYRQSLGQGPEFLIYFQGTGAADDSGLPNDRFFAVRPEGSVSTLKIQRTERGDSAVYLCASSERAGREQYFGPGTRLTVT.

This chain links TRBV7-6 with TRBJ1-2; no firm D call. Deletions cut 3 bases from V and 2 bases from J, with 13 bases between. The germline V gene has CDR1 SGHVS and CDR2 FNYEAQ. The CDR3 runs 15 residues. The CDR3 nucleotides read TGTGCCAGCAGCTTGGATCCGGGTCCCAACTATGGCTACACCTTC. This translates into CASSLDPGPNYGYTF.

The genes are TRBV5-6 and TRBJ2-1; the D is unclear. V dropped 1 base and J dropped 0 bases, with 8 bases sitting between them. Germline V CDR1 and CDR2: SGHDT, YYEEEE. The CDR3 is 15 amino acids. In DNA form, the CDR3 reads TGTGCCAGCAGCTTGTTCCCACCCTCCTACAATGAGCAGTTCTTC. It codes for CASSLFPPSYNEQFF.